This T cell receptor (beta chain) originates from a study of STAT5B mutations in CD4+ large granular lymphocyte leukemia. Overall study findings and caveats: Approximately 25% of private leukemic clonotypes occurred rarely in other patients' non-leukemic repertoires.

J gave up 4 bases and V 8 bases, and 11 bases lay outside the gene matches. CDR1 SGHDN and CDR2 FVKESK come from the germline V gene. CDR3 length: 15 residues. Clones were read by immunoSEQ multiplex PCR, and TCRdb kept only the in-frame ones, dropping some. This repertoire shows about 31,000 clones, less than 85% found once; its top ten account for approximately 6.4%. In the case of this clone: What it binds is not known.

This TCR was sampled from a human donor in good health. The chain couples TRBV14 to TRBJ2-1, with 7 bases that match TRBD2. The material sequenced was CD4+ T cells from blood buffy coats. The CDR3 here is CASSSRDYAYNEQFF. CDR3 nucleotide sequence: TGTGCCAGCTCTTCCCGGGACTACGCTTACAATGAGCAGTTCTTC. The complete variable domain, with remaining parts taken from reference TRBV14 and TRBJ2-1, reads EAGVTQFPSHSVIEKGQTVTLRCDPISGHDNLYWYRRVMGKEIKFLLHFVKESKQDESGMPNNRFLAERTGGTYSTLKVQPAELEDSGVYFCASSSRDYAYNEQFFGPGTRLTVL.